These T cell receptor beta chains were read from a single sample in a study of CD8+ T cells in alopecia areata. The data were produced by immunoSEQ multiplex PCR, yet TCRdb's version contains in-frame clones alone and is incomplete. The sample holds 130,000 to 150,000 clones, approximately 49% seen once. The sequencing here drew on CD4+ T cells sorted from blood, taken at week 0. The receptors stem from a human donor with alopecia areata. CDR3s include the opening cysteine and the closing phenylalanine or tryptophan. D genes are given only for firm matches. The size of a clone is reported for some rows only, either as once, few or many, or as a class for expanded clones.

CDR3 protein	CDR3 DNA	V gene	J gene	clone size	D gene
CSGASSYEQYF	TGCAGCGGAGCTAGCTCCTACGAGCAGTACTTC	TRBV29-1	TRBJ2-7	few	.
CASSLVGVNTGELFF	TGTGCCAGCAGCTTAGTGGGGGTTAACACCGGGGAGCTGTTTTTT	TRBV7-7	TRBJ2-2	few	.
CASSESDRVRDGYTF	TGTGCCAGCAGCGAATCGGACAGGGTTAGAGATGGCTACACCTTC	TRBV7-9	TRBJ1-2	few	TRBD1
CSVGGAGYEQYF	TGCAGCGTTGGCGGAGCGGGATACGAGCAGTACTTC	TRBV29-1	TRBJ2-7	.	TRBD2
CASSLVGTMVTQYF	TGTGCCAGCAGCTTAGTTGGGACCATGGTGACCCAGTACTTC	TRBV7-2	TRBJ2-5	.	.
CASSASGVNTEAFF	TGTGCCAGTAGTGCATCAGGGGTGAACACTGAAGCTTTCTTT	TRBV19	TRBJ1-1	few	.
CASTVGRGGGGYTF	TGTGCCAGCACCGTAGGGCGGGGGGGAGGCGGCTACACCTTC	TRBV5-4	TRBJ1-2	.	.
CASSSPTSGSWFF	TGTGCCAGCAGTAGCCCGACTAGCGGGAGTTGGTTCTTC	TRBV27	TRBJ2-1	.	TRBD2
CAWSHRGDTEAFF	TGTGCCTGGAGTCACCGGGGCGACACTGAAGCTTTCTTT	TRBV30	TRBJ1-1	once	.
CASSIARDSQETQYF	TGTGCCAGTAGTATAGCCAGGGACAGTCAAGAGACCCAGTACTTC	TRBV19	TRBJ2-5	.	TRBD1
CASSQGLGAGNQPQHF	TGCGCCAGCAGCCAAGGGTTAGGGGCGGGCAATCAGCCCCAGCATTTT	TRBV4-1	TRBJ1-5	once	.
CASSQGLVGAPTRETQYF	TGCGCCAGCAGCCAAGGACTGGTCGGGGCCCCCACCCGGGAGACCCAGTACTTC	TRBV4-1	TRBJ2-5	few	.
CASSLRGDGNQPQHF	TGTGCCAGCAGTTTAAGGGGGGATGGCAATCAGCCCCAGCATTTT	TRBV27	TRBJ1-5	.	.
CASSYPLAPQETQYF	TGTGCCAGCAGTTACCCCCTAGCGCCCCAAGAGACCCAGTACTTC	TRBV6-5	TRBJ2-5	.	.
CASSNQLGSKQPQHF	TGTGCCAGCTCCAATCAATTAGGGAGTAAGCAGCCCCAGCATTTT	TRBV7-2	TRBJ1-5	.	.
CATREGDTQYF	TGTGCCACACGGGAGGGAGATACGCAGTATTTT	TRBV6-5	TRBJ2-3	few	TRBD2
CSIMTATYEQYF	TGCAGCATAATGACAGCCACCTACGAGCAGTACTTC	TRBV29-1	TRBJ2-7	.	.
CASSGQRAADTQYF	TGTGCCAGCAGCGGCCAGCGGGCCGCGGATACGCAGTATTTT	TRBV7-9	TRBJ2-3	few	.
CASRGDGSRYNEQFF	TGTGCCAGCAGGGGGGACGGGAGTCGTTACAATGAGCAGTTCTTC	TRBV2	TRBJ2-1	.	.
CASSTGGQARETQYF	TGTGCCAGCAGCACAGGCGGACAGGCCCGAGAGACCCAGTACTTC	TRBV13	TRBJ2-5	.	TRBD1
CASSFGDRVVETQYF	TGTGCCAGCAGCTTCGGGGACAGGGTCGTCGAGACCCAGTACTTC	TRBV7-2	TRBJ2-5	.	TRBD1
CAWSETGYRSNGYTF	TGTGCCTGGAGTGAGACAGGGTATCGATCCAATGGCTACACCTTC	TRBV30	TRBJ1-2	.	TRBD1
CASSLGLAGGNEQFF	TGTGCCAGCAGCCTAGGACTAGCGGGAGGCAATGAGCAGTTCTTC	TRBV11-2	TRBJ2-1	few	TRBD2
CSVQTGETGNTIYF	TGCAGCGTCCAGACAGGGGAGACTGGAAACACCATATATTTT	TRBV29-1	TRBJ1-3	once	TRBD1
CASSPGGIQYF	TGTGCCAGCAGTCCCGGGGGGATTCAGTACTTC	TRBV28	TRBJ2-4	few	TRBD2
CASSLTPYGYTF	TGTGCCAGCAGCTTGACACCCTATGGCTACACCTTC	TRBV2	TRBJ1-2	few	.
CSVEEGQMSSYNEQFF	TGCAGCGTTGAAGAAGGGCAGATGAGCTCCTACAATGAGCAGTTCTTC	TRBV29-1	TRBJ2-1	few	.
CASSLGGDQPQHF	TGTGCCAGCAGCTTAGGTGGCGATCAGCCCCAGCATTTT	TRBV7-2	TRBJ1-5	.	.
CASSPRGGDSYEQYF	TGTGCCAGCAGTCCACGGGGGGGGGACTCCTACGAGCAGTACTTC	TRBV27	TRBJ2-7	.	TRBD2
CASRKGLAGGYSEQFF	TGCGCCAGCAGAAAGGGACTAGCGGGAGGTTACAGTGAGCAGTTCTTC	TRBV5-1	TRBJ2-1	.	TRBD2
CASSYSGGTQQPQHF	TGTGCCAGCAGTTACTCAGGAGGGACTCAGCAGCCCCAGCATTTT	TRBV6-5	TRBJ1-5	.	.
CASSTRLAGLTDTQYF	TGTGCCAGCAGCACAAGATTAGCGGGACTCACAGATACGCAGTATTTT	TRBV9	TRBJ2-3	.	TRBD2
CSAARGEKLFF	TGCAGCGCCGCGCGGGGGGAAAAACTGTTTTTT	TRBV29-1	TRBJ1-4	.	.
CSVEGQRGENTEAFF	TGCAGCGTTGAAGGACAGAGAGGGGAGAACACTGAAGCTTTCTTT	TRBV29-1	TRBJ1-1	.	.
CASSPESRTDTQYF	TGTGCCAGCAGCCCCGAAAGCAGGACAGATACGCAGTATTTT	TRBV7-2	TRBJ2-3	.	.
CATSRWGQPQHF	TGTGCCACCAGCAGGTGGGGGCAGCCCCAGCATTTT	TRBV15	TRBJ1-5	.	.
CSVVGGDTEAFF	TGCAGCGTTGTAGGGGGTGATACTGAAGCTTTCTTT	TRBV29-1	TRBJ1-1	.	.
CASRLSFAGPSYEQYF	TGTGCCAGCAGGCTCTCGTTCGCGGGGCCTTCCTACGAGCAGTACTTC	TRBV27	TRBJ2-7	.	.
CASSPGQGQETQYF	TGTGCCAGCAGCCCCGGACAGGGGCAAGAGACCCAGTACTTC	TRBV7-2	TRBJ2-5	.	TRBD1
CASSLGRGRSGETQYF	TGTGCCAGCAGCTTGGGGAGAGGCCGGTCGGGAGAGACCCAGTACTTC	TRBV5-4	TRBJ2-5	few	.